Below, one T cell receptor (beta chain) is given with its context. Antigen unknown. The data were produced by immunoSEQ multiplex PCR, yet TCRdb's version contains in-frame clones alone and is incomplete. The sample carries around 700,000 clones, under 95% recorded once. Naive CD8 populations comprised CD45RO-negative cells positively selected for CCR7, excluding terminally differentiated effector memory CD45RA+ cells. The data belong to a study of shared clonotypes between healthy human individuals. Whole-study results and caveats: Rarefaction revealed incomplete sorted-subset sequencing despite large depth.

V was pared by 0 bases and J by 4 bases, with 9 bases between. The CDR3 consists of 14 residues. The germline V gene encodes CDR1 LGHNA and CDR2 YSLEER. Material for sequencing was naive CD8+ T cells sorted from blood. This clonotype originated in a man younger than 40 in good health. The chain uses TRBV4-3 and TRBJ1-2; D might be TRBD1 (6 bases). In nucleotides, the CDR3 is TGCGCCAGCAGCCAAGATCCGGACAGCTATGGCTACACCTTC. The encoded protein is CASSQDPDSYGYTF.